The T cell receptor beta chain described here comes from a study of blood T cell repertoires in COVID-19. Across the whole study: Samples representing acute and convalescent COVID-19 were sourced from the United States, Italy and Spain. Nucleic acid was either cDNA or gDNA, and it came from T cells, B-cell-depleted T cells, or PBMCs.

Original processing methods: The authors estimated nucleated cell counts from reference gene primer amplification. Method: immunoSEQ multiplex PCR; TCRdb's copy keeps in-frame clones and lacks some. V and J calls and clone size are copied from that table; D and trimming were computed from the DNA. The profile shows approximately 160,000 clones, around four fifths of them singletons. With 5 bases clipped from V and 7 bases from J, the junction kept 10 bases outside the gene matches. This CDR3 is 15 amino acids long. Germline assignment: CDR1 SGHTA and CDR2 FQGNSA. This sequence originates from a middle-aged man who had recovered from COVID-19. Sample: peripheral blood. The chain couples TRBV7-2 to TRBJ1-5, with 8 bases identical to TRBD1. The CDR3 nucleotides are TGTGCCAGCAGCCCCCGGACAGGGTCGGGACAGCCCCAGCATTTT. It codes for CASSPRTGSGQPQHF.